This T cell receptor (beta chain) appears in the sequencing data of a study of T-cell reconstitution after alpha-beta-depleted transplantation in children. Trimming pared 3 bases from V and 5 bases from J, leaving 16 bases between. The CDR3 sequence is 15 residues long. Looked up from germline, CDR1 is SGHAT and CDR2 is FQNNGV. To note about this clonotype: Its antigen is unknown.

The library targeted TCRbeta and was prepared with unique molecular identifiers. TCRdb used MiXCR to reprocess the PCR reads, holding one entry per CDR3 protein. This repertoire shows 200,000 to 300,000 distinct CDR3 sequences, roughly 8.2% found once; its top ten account for 6% to 7%. Notes on the study in general: Reported findings indicate that, about two months after transplant, alpha-beta T cells came from several hundred expanded clones, which were derived from non-depleted graft cells.

This chain links TRBV11-2 with TRBJ1-2; D unresolved. The sequence was obtained from a male patient under 18 who had a stem cell transplant for acute lymphoblastic leukemia, so the T cells may come from the graft donor. The source was PBMCs, mostly from graft donor cells, collected 180 days after TCRalphabeta/CD19-depleted stem cell transplant. For the CDR3, the DNA is TGTGCCAGCAGCTTGACCGCTTTCGTCGCTTATGGCTACACCTTC. Protein sequence: CASSLTAFVAYGYTF.